This T cell receptor (beta chain) was documented in a study of Ad26.COV2.S vaccination and SARS-CoV-2 variants. Overall study context: A COV1001 Ad26.COV2.S trial-arm participant provided the sample. Once, or twice with 56 days between doses, Ad26.COV2.S was given intramuscularly.

Profiling relied on immunoSEQ multiplex PCR, and the TCRdb table lists in-frame clones only, not all of them. The sample gives around 250,000 clones, more than 75% of which show up once; over 2.5% is in the top ten. Germline V gene lookup returns CDR1 ENHRY and CDR2 SYGVKD. The J segment lost 4 bases and the V segment lost 6 bases, leaving 17 bases of the junction unmatched. The CDR3 is 18 amino acids. This clone occurred once. Treatment specified: around 19 received Ad26.COV2.S at low or high dose, single or two shots; about 5 received placebo; per-sample allocation not given. Repertoires come from day 63 after the first vaccine or placebo injection. Boston hosted the donor, who was an adult aged 18-55 years.

The chain is built from TRBV10-3 and TRBJ2-1; 8 nucleotides line up with TRBD2. The sequence came from a person between 18 and 59 years old who received the Ad26.COV2.S COVID-19 vaccine or a placebo. Specimen: peripheral blood, collected in a trial of Ad26.COV2.S vaccine versus placebo. The CDR3 DNA follows: TGTGCCATCAGCTCGACTTCTAGCGGGCCCCTTTTGTACAATGAGCAGTTCTTC. Residues: CAISSTSSGPLLYNEQFF.